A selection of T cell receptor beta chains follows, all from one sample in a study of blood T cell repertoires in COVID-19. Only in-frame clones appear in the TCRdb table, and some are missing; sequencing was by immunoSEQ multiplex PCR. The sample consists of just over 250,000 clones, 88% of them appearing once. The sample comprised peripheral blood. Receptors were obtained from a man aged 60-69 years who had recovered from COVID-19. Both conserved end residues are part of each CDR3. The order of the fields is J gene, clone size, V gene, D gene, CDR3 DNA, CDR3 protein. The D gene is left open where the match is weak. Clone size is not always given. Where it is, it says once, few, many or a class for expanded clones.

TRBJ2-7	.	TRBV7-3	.	TGTGCCAGCAGCTTAGGCCCCGCCCAGCGGGTATACGAGCAGTACTTC	CASSLGPAQRVYEQYF
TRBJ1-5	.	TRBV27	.	TGTGCCAGCAGTTTATGGGGGGGCGCGCAGCCCCAGCATTTT	CASSLWGGAQPQHF
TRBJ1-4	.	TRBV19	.	TGTGCCAGTGGGCCGACGGGGAGAAATGAAAAACTGTTTTTT	CASGPTGRNEKLFF
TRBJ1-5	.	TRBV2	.	TGTGCCAGCAGTGACGGGGGGTTTAGCAATCAGCCCCAGCATTTT	CASSDGGFSNQPQHF
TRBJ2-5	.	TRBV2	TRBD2	TGTGCCAGCAGTGAACGGCTAGCGGGGGGGAATGCAAAGACCCAGTACTTC	CASSERLAGGNAKTQYF
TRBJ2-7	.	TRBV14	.	TGTGCCAGCACTACCGGGACAATGGCCTACGAGCAGTACTTC	CASTTGTMAYEQYF
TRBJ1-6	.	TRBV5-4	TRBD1	TGTGCCAGCAGCTCCCCGGACAGGGGGCATTATTCACCCCTCCACTTT	CASSSPDRGHYSPLHF
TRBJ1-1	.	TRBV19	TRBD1	TGTGCCAGTAGTATCAGGGGGCGTTTGAACACTGAAGCTTTCTTT	CASSIRGRLNTEAFF
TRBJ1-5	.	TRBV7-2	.	TGTGCCAGCAGCTCGCAGGGCGGTAGCAATCAGCCCCAGCATTTT	CASSSQGGSNQPQHF
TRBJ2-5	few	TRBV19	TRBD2	TGTGCCAGTAGTATAGACGGGGGGGCCCGAGAGACCCAGTACTTC	CASSIDGGARETQYF